This TCR beta chain was captured by sequencing in a study of shared clonotypes between healthy human individuals. Points from the study as a whole: Among non-shared clonotypes, generation probabilities were lower than among those shared by all four donors.

Comment on this clone: The antigen is not known.

The ends lost 6 bases at V and 5 bases at J; junction bases unmatched: 7. The V gene's germline CDR1 is MNHNY and CDR2 SVGAGI (reference sequence). The CDR3 runs to 13 residues. Study processing details: ImmunoSEQ sequences covered only the junction and lacked quality scores; filtering therefore differed. The protocol was immunoSEQ multiplex PCR, while the TCRdb copy is restricted to in-frame clones and leaves out a portion. V and J calls and clone size are as listed in that table; D and trimming were resolved from the DNA. The data contain about 2 million clones, 95% of them singletons. The genes are TRBV6-6 and TRBJ2-7; 7 bases agree with TRBD2. The clonotype originates from a man younger than 30 in good health. The material sequenced was naive CD4+ T cells sorted from blood. The subset: CD45RA+ positively selected. The CDR3 loop is CASSRAGVDEQYF. CDR3 bases: TGTGCCAGCAGCCGCGCGGGAGTAGACGAGCAGTACTTC.